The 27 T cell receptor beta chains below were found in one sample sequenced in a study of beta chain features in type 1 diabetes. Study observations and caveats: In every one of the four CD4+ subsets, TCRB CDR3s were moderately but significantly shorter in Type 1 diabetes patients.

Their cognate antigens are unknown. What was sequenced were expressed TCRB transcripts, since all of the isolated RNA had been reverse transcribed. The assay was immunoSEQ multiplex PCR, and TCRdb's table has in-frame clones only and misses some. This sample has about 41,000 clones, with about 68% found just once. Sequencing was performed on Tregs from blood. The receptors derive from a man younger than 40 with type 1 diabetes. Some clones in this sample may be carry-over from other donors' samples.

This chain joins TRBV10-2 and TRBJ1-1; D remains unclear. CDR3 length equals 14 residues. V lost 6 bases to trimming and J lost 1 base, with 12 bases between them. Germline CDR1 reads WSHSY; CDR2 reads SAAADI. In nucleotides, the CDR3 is TGCGCCAGCAGATCCCTCCGGGGGAACACTGAAGCTTTCTTT. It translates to CASRSLRGNTEAFF.

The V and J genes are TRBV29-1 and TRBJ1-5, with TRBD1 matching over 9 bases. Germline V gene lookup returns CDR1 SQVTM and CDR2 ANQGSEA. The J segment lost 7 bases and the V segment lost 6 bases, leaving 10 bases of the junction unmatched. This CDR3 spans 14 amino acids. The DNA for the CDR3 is TGCAGCGTAGCACAGGGGGCATACGGCCAGCCCCAGCATTTT. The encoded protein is CSVAQGAYGQPQHF.

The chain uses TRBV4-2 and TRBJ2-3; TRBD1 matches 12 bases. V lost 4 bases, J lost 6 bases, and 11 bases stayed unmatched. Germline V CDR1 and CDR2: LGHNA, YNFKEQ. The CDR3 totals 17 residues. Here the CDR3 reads CASSRSGTGGSQDTQYF. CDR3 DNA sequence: TGTGCCAGCAGCCGATCCGGGACAGGGGGCTCCCAGGATACGCAGTATTTT.

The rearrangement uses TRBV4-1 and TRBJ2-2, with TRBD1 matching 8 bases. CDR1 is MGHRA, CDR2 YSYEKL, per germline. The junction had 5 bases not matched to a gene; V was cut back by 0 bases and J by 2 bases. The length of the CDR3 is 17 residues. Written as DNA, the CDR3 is TGCGCCAGCAGCCAAGAATTCCAGGGGGCCAACACCGGGGAGCTGTTTTTT. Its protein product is CASSQEFQGANTGELFF.

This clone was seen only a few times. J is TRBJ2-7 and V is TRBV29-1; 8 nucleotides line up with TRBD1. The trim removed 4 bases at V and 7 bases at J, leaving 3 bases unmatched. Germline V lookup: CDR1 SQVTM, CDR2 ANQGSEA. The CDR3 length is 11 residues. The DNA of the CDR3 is TGCAGCGTTGCCAGGGGGCGAGAGCAGTACTTC. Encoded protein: CSVARGREQYF.

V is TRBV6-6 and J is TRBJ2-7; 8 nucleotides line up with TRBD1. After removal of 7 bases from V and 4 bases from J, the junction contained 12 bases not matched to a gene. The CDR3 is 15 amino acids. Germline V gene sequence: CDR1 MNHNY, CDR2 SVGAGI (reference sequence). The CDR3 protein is CASTHRPDRGYEQYF. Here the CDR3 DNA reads TGTGCCAGCACCCACCGACCCGACAGGGGATACGAGCAGTACTTC.

The chain's CDR3 is CASVRQGMAGELFF. The CDR3 DNA reads TGTGCCAGCGTACGACAGGGGATGGCCGGGGAGCTGTTTTTT. The chain is built from TRBV2 and TRBJ2-2; TRBD1 agrees at 8 bases. The CDR3 is 14 residues long. Germline V gene sequence: CDR1 SNHLY, CDR2 FYNNEI. The V segment lost 8 bases and the J segment 6 bases; nucleotides outside the gene matches: 8.

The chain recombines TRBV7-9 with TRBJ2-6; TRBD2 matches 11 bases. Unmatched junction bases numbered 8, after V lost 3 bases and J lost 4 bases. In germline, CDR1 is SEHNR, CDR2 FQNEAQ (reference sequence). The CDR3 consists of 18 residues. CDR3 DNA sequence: TGTGCCAGCAGCTTCCGTAGCGGGGGGGCGGACGGGGCCAACGTCCTGACTTTC. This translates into CASSFRSGGADGANVLTF.

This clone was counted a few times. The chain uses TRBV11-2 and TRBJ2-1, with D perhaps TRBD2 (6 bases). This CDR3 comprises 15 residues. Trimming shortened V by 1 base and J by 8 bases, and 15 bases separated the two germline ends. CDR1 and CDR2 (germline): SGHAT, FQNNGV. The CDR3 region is CASSLVSAGFDEQFF. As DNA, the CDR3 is TGTGCCAGCAGCTTAGTTTCCGCGGGGTTTGATGAGCAGTTCTTC.

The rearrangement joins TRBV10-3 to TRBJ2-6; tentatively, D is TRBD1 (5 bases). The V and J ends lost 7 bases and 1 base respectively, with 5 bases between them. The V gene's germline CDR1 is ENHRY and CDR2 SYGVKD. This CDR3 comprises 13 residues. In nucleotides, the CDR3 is TGTGCCATCAAGGGGTCTGGGGCCAACGTCCTGACTTTC. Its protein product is CAIKGSGANVLTF.

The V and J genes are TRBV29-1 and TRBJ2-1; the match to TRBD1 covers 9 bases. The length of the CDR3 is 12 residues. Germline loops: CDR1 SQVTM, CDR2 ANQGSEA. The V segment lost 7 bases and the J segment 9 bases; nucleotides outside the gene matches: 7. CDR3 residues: CSGGTGFVEQFF. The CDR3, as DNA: TGCAGCGGCGGGACAGGGTTCGTTGAGCAGTTCTTC.

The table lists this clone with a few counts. The CDR3 region is CASSLSPGGPQETQYF. Written as DNA, the CDR3 is TGCGCCAGCAGCTTGTCTCCGGGGGGCCCCCAAGAGACCCAGTACTTC. The V call is TRBV5-1, the J call TRBJ2-5; D perhaps matches TRBD2 (7 bases). Germline-derived CDR1 and CDR2 are SGHRS and YFSETQ. The CDR3 has 16 residues. With 1 base removed from V and 1 base from J, the gap between germline ends came to 14 bases. The full variable domain, rest sourced from reference TRBV5-1 and TRBJ2-5, is KAGVTQTPRYLIKTRGQQVTLSCSPISGHRSVSWYQQTPGQGLQFLFEYFSETQRNKGNFPGRFSGRQFSNSRSEMNVSTLELGDSALYLCASSLSPGGPQETQYFGPGTRLLVL.

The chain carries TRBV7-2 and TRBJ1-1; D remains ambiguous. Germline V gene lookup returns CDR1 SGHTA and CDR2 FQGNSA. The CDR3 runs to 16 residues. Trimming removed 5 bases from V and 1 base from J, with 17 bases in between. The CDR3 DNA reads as TGTGCCAGCAGCCCTCTTGGCACCCAGTCGAACACTGAAGCTTTCTTT. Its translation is CASSPLGTQSNTEAFF.

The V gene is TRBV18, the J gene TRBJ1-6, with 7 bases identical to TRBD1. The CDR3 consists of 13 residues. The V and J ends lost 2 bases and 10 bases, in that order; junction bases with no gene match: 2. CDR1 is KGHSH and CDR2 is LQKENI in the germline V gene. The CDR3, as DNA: TGTGCCAGCTCACCAGACAGGGAGTCACCCCTCCACTTT. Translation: CASSPDRESPLHF.

The CDR3 here is CAWRPPGGGYGYTF. CDR3 nucleotide sequence: TGTGCCTGGAGGCCCCCAGGGGGCGGCTATGGCTACACCTTC. The chain links TRBV30 to TRBJ1-2; TRBD1 matches at 8 bases. Germline V CDR1 and CDR2: GTSNPN, SVGIG (reference sequence). Unmatched junction bases numbered 7, after V lost 3 bases and J lost 4 bases. The CDR3 totals 14 residues.

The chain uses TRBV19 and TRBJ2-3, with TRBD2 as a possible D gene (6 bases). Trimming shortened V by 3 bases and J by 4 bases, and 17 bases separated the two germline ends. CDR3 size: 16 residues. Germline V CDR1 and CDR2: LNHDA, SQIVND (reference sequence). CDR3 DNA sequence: TGTGCCAGTAGTATCATGGTGACTAGAGTCCCAGATACGCAGTATTTT. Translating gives CASSIMVTRVPDTQYF. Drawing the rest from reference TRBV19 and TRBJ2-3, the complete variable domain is DGGITQSPKYLFRKEGQNVTLSCEQNLNHDAMYWYRQDPGQGLRLIYYSQIVNDFQKGDIAEGYSVSREKKESFPLTVTSAQKNPTAFYLCASSIMVTRVPDTQYFGPGTRLTVL.

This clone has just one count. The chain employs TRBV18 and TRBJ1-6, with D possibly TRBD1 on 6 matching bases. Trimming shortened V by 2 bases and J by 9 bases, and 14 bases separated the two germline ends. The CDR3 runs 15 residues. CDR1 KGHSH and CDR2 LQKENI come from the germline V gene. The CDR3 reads CASSPFEGVGSPLHF. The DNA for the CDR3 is TGTGCCAGCTCACCATTTGAGGGGGTGGGTTCACCCCTCCACTTT.

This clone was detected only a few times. CDR3 DNA: TGTGCCAGCAGCTTACGTCGGGACCGGGGGAATGAGCAGTTCTTC. As protein: CASSLRRDRGNEQFF. The gene calls are TRBV7-2 and TRBJ2-1; TRBD2 is a possible D gene (6 bases). This CDR3 is built from 15 residues. V dropped 2 bases and J dropped 7 bases, with 15 bases sitting between them. Germline CDR1 and CDR2: SGHTA and FQGNSA.

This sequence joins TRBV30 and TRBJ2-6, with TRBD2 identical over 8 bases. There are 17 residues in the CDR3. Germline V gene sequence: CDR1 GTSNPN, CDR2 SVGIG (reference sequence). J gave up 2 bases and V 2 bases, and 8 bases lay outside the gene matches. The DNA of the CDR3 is TGTGCCTGGAGTCCGGGGGGGACCGTTCCTGGGGCCAACGTCCTGACTTTC. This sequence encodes CAWSPGGTVPGANVLTF.

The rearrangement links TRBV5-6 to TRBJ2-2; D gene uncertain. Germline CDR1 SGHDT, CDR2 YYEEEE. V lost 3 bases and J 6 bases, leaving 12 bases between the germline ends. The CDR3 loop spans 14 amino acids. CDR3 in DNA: TGTGCCAGCAGCTCGTTCAGTGTCGCCGGGGAGCTGTTTTTT. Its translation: CASSSFSVAGELFF.

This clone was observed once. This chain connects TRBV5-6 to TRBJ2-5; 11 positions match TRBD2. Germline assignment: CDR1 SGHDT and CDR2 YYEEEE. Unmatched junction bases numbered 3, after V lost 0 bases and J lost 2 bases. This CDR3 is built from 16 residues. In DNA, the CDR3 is TGTGCCAGCAGCTTGGGGGTAGCGGGGGGGCAAGAGACCCAGTACTTC. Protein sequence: CASSLGVAGGQETQYF.

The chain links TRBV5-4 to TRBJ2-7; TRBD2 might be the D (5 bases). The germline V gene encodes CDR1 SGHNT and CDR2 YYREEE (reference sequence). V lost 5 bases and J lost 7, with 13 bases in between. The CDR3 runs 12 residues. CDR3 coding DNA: TGTGCCAGCAGTAGAGAGGGCTCTGAGCAGTACTTC. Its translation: CASSREGSEQYF.

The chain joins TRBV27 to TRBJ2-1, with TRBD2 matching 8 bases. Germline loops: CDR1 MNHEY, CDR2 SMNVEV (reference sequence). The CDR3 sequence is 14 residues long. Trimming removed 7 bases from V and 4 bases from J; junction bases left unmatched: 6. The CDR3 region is CASTSGGVYNEQFF. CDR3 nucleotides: TGTGCCAGCACGAGCGGGGGTGTTTACAATGAGCAGTTCTTC.

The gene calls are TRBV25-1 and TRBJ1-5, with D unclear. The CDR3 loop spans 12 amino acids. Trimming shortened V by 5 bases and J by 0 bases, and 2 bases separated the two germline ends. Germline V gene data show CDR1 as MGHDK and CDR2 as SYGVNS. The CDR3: CASSYSNQPQHF. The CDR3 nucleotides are TGTGCCAGCAGTTATAGCAATCAGCCCCAGCATTTT.

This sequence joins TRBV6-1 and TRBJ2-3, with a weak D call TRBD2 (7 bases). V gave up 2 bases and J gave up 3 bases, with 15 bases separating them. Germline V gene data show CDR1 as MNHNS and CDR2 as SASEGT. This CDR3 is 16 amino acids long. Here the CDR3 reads CASSEWRGGSTDTQYF. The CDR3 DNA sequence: TGTGCCAGCAGTGAATGGAGGGGGGGCTCAACAGATACGCAGTATTTT.

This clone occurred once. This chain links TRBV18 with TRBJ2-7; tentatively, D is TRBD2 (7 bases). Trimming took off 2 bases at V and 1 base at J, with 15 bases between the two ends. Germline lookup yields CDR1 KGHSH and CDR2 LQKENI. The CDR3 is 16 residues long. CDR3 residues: CASSPITGGLSYEQYF. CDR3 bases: TGTGCCAGCTCACCAATTACGGGGGGCTTGTCCTACGAGCAGTACTTC.

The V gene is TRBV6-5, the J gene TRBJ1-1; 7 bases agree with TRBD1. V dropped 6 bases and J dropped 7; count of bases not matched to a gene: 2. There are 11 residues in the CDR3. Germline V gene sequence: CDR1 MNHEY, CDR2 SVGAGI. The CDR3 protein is CASSNRGEAFF. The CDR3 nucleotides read TGTGCCAGCAGCAACAGGGGTGAAGCTTTCTTT.